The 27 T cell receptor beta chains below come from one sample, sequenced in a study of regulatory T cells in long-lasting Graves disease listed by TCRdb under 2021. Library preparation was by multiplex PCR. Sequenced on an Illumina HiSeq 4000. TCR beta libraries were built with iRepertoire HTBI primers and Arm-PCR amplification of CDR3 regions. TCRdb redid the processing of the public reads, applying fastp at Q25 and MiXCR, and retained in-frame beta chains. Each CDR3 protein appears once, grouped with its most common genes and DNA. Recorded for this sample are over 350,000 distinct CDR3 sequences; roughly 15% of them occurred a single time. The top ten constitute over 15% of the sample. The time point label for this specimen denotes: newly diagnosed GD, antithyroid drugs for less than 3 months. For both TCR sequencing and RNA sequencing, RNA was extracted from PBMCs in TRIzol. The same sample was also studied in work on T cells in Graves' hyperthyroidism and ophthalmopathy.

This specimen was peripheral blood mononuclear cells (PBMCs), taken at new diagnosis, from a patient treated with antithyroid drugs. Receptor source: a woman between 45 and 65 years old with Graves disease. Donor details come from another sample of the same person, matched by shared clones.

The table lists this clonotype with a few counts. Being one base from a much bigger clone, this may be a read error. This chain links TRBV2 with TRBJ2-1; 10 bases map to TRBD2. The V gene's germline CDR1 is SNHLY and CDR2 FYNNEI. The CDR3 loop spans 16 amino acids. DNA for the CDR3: TGTGCCGGCAGTGCTGGAAGCGGGAGGGGGACGAGTGAGCAGTTCTTC. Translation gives CAGSAGSGRGTSEQFF.

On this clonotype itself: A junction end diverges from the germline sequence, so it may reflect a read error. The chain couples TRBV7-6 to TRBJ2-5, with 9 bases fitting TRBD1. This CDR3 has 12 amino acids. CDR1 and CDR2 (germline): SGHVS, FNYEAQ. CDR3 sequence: CASSSENGQGIF. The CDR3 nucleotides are TGTGCCAGCAGCTCGGAAAACGGACAGGGGATCTTC.

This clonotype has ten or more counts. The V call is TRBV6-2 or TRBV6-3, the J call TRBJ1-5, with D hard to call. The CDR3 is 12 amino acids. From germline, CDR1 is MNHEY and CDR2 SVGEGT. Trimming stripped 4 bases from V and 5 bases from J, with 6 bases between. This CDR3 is CASSSPYQPQHF. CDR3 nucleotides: TGTGCCAGCAGTTCCCCTTATCAGCCCCAGCATTTT.

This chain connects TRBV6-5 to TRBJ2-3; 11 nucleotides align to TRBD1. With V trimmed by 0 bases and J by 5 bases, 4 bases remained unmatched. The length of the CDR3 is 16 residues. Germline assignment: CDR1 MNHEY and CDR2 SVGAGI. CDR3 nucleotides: TGTGCCAGCAGTTACTCGGACAGGGGGCAGGGAGATACGCAGTATTTT. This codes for CASSYSDRGQGDTQYF.

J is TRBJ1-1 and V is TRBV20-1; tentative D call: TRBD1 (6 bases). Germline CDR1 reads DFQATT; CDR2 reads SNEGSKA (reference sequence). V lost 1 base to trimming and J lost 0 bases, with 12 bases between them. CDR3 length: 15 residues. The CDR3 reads CSARGGRGLNTEAFF. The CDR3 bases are TGCAGTGCTAGAGGGGGGAGGGGGTTGAACACTGAAGCTTTCTTT.

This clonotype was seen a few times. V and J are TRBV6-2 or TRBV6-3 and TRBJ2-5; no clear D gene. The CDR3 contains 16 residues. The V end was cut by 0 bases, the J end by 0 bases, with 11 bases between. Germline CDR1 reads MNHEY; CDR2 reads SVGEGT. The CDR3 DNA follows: TGTGCCAGCAGTTACTCGCGGCTTGGGTACCAAGAGACCCAGTACTTC. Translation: CASSYSRLGYQETQYF.

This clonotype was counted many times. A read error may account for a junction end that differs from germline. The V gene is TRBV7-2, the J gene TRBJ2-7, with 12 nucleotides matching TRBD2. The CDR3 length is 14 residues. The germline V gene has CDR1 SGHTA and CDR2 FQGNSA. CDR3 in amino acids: CASSLGLAGYEQYF. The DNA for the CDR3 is TGTGCCAGCAGTTTAGGACTAGCGGGATACGAGCAGTACTTC.

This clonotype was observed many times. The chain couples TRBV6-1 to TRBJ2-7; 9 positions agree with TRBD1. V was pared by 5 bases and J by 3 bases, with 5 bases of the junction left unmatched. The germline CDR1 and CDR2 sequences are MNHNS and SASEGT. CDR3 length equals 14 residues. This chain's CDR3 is CASSKGQGNYEQYF. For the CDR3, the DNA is TGTGCCAGCAGTAAAGGACAGGGGAACTACGAGCAGTACTTC.

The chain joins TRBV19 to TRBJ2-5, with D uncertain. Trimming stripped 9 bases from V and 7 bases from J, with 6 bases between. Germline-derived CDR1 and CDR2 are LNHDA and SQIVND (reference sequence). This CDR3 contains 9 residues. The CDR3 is CARPRTQYF. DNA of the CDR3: TGTGCCAGACCCCGGACCCAGTACTTC.

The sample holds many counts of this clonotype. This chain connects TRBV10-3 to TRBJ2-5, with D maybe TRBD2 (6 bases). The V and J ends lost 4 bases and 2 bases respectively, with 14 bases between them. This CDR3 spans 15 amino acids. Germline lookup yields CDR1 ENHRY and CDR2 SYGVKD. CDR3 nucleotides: TGTGCCATCAGTGCGGGGGACCGAACTCAAGAGACCCAGTACTTC. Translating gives CAISAGDRTQETQYF.

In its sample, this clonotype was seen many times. The CDR3 DNA follows: TGTGCCAGCAGTTTACGGCAGGGGACCGCCCGGAATGAGCAGTTCTTC. As protein: CASSLRQGTARNEQFF. The J gene is TRBJ2-1, the V gene TRBV27; possible D gene TRBD1, 6 bases. V lost 2 bases and J lost 7, with 18 bases in between. Germline lookup yields CDR1 MNHEY and CDR2 SMNVEV (reference sequence). This CDR3 is built from 16 residues.

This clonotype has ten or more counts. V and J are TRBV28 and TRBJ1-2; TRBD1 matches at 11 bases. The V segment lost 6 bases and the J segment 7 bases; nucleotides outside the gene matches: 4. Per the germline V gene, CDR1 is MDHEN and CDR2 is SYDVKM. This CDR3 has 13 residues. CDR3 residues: CASSPGTGGGYTF. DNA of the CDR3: TGTGCCAGCAGCCCCGGGACAGGGGGTGGCTACACCTTC.

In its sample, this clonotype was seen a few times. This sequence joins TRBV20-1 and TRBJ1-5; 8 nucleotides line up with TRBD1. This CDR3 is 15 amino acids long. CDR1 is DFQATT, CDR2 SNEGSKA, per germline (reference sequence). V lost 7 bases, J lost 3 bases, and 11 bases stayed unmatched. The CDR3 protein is CSVSITGGPNQPQHF. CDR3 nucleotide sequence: TGCAGTGTCTCAATTACAGGGGGGCCCAATCAGCCCCAGCATTTT.

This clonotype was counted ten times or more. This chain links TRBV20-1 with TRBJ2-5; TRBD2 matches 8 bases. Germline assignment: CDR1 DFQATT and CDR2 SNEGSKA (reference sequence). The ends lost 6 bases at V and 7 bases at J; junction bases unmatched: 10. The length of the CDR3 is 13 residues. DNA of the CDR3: TGCAGTGCCGGGGGGGGCGGTGCGCGGACCCAGTACTTC. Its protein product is CSAGGGGARTQYF.

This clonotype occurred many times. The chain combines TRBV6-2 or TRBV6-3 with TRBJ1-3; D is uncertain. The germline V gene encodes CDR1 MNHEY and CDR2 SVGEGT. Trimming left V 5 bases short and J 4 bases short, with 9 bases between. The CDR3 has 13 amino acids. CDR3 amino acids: CASSERRGNTIYF. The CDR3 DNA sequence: TGTGCCAGCAGTGAACGTCGAGGAAACACCATATATTTT.

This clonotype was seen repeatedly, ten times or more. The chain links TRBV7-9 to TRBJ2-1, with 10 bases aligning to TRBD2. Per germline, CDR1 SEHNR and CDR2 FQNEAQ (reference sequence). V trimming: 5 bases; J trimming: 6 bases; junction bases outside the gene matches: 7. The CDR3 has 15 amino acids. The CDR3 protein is CASSPRLAGPNEQFF. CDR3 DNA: TGTGCCAGCAGCCCACGACTAGCGGGCCCCAATGAGCAGTTCTTC.

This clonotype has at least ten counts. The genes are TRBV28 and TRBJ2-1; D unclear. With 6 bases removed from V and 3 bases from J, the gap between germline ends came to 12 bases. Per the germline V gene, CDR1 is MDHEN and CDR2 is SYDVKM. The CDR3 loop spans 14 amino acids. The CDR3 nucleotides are TGTGCCAGCAGAGGGTCGCAGCTCTACAATGAGCAGTTCTTC. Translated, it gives CASRGSQLYNEQFF.

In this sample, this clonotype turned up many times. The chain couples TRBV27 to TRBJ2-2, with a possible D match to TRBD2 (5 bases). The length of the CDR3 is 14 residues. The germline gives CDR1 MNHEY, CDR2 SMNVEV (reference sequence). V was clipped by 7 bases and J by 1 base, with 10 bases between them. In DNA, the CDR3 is TGTGCCAGCACCCCGGAGGTGAACACCGGGGAGCTGTTTTTT. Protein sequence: CASTPEVNTGELFF.

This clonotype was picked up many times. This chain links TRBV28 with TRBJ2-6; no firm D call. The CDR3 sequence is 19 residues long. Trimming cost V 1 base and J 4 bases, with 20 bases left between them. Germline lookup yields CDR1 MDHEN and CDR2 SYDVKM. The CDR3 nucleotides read TGTGCCAGCAGTTTATCGCTCCCCTGGGCTGGGGTAGGGGCCAACGTCCTGACTTTC. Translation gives CASSLSLPWAGVGANVLTF.

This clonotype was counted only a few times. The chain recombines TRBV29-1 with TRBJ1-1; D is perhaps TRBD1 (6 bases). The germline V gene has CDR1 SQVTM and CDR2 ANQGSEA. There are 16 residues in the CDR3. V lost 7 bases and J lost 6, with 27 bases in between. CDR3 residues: CSAGGGWTARTSEAFF. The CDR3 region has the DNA TGCAGCGCTGGAGGGGGTTGGACAGCGAGGACCTCTGAAGCTTTCTTT.

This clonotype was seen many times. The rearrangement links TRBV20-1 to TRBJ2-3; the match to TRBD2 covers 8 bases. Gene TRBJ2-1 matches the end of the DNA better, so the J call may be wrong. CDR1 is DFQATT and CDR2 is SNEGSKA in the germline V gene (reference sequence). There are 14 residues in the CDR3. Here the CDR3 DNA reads TGCAGTGCTACGCAGAGCGGGAGCAGACGTGAGCAGTTCTTC. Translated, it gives CSATQSGSRREQFF.

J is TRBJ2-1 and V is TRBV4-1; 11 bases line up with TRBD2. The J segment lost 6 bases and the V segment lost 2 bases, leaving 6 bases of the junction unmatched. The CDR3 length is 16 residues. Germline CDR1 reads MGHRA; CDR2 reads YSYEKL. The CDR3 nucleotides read TGCGCCAGCAGCCAAAATAGCGGGAGGGCCGGCAATGAGCAGTTCTTC. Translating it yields CASSQNSGRAGNEQFF.

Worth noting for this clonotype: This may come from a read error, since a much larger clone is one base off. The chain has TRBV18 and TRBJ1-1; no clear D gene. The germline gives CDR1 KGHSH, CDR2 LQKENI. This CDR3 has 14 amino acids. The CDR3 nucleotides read TGTGCCAGCTCGCCAGAAAACATGAACACTGTAGCTTTCTTT. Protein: CASSPENMNTVAFF.

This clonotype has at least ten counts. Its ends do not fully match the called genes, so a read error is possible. The CDR3 region is CASSPTGYNSEAFF. The CDR3 DNA is TGTGCCAGCAGCCCCACGGGTTATAACAGTGAAGCTTTCTTT. The V call is TRBV3-1, the J call TRBJ1-1; D remains ambiguous. The CDR3 extends over 14 amino acids. CDR1 and CDR2 from the germline V gene are LGHDT and YNNKEL (reference sequence).

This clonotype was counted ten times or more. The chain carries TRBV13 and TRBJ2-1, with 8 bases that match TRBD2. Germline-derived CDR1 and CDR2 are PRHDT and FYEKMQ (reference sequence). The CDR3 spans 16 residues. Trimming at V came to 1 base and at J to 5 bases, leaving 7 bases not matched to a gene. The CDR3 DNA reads TGTGCCAGCAGCTTAGTTGGGCTAGCGGGTAACAATGAGCAGTTCTTC. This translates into CASSLVGLAGNNEQFF.

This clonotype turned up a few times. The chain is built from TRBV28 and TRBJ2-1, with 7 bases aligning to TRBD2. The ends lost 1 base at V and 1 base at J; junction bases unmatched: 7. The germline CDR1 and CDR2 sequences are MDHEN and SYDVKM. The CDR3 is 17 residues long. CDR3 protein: CASSLSAGLGSYNEQFF. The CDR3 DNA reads TGTGCCAGCAGTTTATCGGCCGGACTAGGGTCCTACAATGAGCAGTTCTTC.

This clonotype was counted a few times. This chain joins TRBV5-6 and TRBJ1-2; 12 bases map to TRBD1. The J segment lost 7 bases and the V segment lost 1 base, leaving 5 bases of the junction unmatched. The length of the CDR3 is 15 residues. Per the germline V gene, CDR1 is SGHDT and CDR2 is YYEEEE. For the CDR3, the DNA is TGTGCCAGCAGCTTGAAAGGGACAGGGGGCCGTGGCTACACCTTC. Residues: CASSLKGTGGRGYTF.